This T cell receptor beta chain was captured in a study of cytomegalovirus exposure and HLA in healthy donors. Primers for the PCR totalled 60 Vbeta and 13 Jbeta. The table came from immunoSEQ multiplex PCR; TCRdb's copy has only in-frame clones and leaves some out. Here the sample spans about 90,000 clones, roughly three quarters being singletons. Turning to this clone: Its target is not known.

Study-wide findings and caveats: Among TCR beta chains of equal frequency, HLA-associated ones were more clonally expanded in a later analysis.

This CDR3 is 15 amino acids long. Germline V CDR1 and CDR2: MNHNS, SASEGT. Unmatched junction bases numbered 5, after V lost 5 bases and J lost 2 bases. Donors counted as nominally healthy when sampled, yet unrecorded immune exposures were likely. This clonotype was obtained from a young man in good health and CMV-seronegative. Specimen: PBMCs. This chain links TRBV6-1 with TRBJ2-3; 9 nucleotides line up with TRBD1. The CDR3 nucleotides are TGTGCCAGCAGTCCGGGACAGGGCCTCACAGATACGCAGTATTTT. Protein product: CASSPGQGLTDTQYF.